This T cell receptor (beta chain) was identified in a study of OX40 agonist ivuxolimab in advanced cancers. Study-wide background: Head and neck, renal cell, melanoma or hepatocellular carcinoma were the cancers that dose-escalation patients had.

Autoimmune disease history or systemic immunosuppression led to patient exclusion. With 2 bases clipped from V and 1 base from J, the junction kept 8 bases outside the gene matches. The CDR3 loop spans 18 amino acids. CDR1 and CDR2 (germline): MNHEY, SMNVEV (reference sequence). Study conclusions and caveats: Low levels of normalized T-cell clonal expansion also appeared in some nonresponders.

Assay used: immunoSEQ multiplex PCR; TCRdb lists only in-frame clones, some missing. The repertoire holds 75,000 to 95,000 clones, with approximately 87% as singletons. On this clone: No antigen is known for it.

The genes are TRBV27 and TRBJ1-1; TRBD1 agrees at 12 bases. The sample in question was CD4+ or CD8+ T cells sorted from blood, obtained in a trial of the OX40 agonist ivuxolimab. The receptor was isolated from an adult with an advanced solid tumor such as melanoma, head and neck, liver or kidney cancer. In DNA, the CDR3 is TGTGCCAGCAGTTTAACGAGGGGACAGGGGGCTGGGAACACTGAAGCTTTCTTT. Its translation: CASSLTRGQGAGNTEAFF.